The following is a T cell receptor beta chain sequence with its context. Its target is unknown. This CDR3 is built from 13 residues. CDR1 is SGHNT, CDR2 YYREEE, per germline (reference sequence). The V gene lost 0 bases and the J gene lost 7 bases, with 8 bases spanning the gap. The data were obtained in a study of PD-1 blockade in classical Hodgkin lymphoma. Notes on the study in general: Complete responders showed a baseline diversity that resembled the diversity of newly diagnosed patients. Diminished baseline TCR diversity has been reported in newly diagnosed patients relative to healthy donors. Researchers reported that CD4+ TCR diversity, though not CD8+, rose significantly by C4D1.

The time point was: cycle 4 day 1 (C4D1), after 6 weeks of nivolumab. Every patient was affected by relapse after autologous stem cell transplantation, while exposure to brentuximab vedotin was not uniform. With magnetic negative selection, CD4+ T cells were purified from PBMCs that had been thawed. Generated by immunoSEQ multiplex PCR, the TCRdb table keeps only in-frame clones and is missing some. The table shows tens of thousands of clones, with over 80% occurring only once. The chain joins TRBV5-4 to TRBJ2-4; possibly TRBD2 for D (5 bases). This sequence was found in a human donor with classical Hodgkin lymphoma. Sample: CD4+ T cells from blood, taken before the fourth cycle of nivolumab. The CDR3 DNA sequence: TGTGCCAGCAGCTTGGATCGGGGTAACATTCAGTACTTC. It translates to CASSLDRGNIQYF. The complete variable domain, with remaining parts taken from reference TRBV5-4 and TRBJ2-4, reads ETGVTQSPTHLIKTRGQQVTLRCSSQSGHNTVSWYQQALGQGPQFIFQYYREEENGRGNFPPRFSGLQFPNYSSELNVNALELDDSALYLCASSLDRGNIQYFGAGTRLSVL.